The entry below describes one T cell receptor (beta chain). No antigen is known for it. This record comes from a study of T cell responses to AZD1222 COVID-19 vaccine. Profiling relied on immunoSEQ multiplex PCR, and the TCRdb table lists in-frame clones only, not all of them. The sample holds about 170,000 clones, approximately 90% seen once. Broader study findings: Clonal diversity may have been underestimated, and the donors were mostly white British, with more females than males.

Germline CDR1 and CDR2: WSHSY and SAAADI. V lost 3 bases and J 6 bases, leaving 12 bases between the germline ends. The CDR3 runs to 14 residues. The chain uses TRBV10-2 and TRBJ1-5, with D unresolved. This TCR was recovered from an adult who received the AZD1222 COVID-19 vaccine. The material was peripheral blood, obtained 28 days after the second AZD1222 dose. In DNA, the CDR3 is TGCGCCAGCAGTGACCTCGATTTAGGTCAGCCCCAGCATTTT. Its protein is CASSDLDLGQPQHF.